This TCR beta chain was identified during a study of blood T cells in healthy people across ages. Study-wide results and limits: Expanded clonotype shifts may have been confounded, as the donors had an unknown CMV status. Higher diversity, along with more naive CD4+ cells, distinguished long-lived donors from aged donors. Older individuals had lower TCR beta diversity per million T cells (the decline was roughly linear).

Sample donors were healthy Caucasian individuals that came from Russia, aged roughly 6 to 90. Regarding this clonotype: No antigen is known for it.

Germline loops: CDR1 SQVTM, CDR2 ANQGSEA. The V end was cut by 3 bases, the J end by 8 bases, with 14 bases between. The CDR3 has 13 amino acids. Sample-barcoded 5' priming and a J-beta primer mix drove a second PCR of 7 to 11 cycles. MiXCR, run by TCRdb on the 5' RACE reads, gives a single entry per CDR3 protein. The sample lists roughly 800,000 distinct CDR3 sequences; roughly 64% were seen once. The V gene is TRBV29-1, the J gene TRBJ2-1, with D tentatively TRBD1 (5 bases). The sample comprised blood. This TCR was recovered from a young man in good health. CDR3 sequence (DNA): TGCAGCGTTGAGGGGCCACCACGGGATGAGCAGTTCTTC. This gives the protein CSVEGPPRDEQFF.